This TCR beta chain was captured in a study of CD8+CD57+ T cells in acquired aplastic anemia. Study at large: Isolated CD4+ and CD8+ cells, once sorted, yielded DNA averaging roughly 3.2 ug.

About this clonotype itself: Its target is not known.

Profiles of TCR beta VDJ and CDR3 were generated from a genomic DNA template. MiXCR was run by TCRdb on the reads, yielding one entry per CDR3 protein. The sample consists of under 200,000 distinct CDR3 sequences, 60% to 70% of them appearing once. Study observations and caveats: CD8+ Simpson's diversity did not differ significantly between patients and controls.

CDR3 length: 15 amino acids. Trimming shortened V by 5 bases and J by 6 bases, and 14 bases separated the two germline ends. The V gene's germline CDR1 is SGHTA and CDR2 FQGNSA. The sequencing sample was made of sorted CD4+, CD8+, or CD8+CD57+ T cells (not recorded which) from PBMCs. This chain connects TRBV7-2 to TRBJ1-6; D is ambiguous. The clonotype comes from a human donor in good health. This chain's CDR3 is CASSPNSAPNSPLHF. The DNA for the CDR3 is TGTGCCAGCAGCCCAAATAGCGCCCCTAATTCACCCCTCCACTTT.